Listed here are 8 T cell receptor beta chains from one sample, sequenced in a study of CD8 T cells in ankylosing spondylitis. TCRdb called the 5' RACE reads again in MiXCR, with one record for every CDR3 protein. The profile shows some 350,000 distinct CDR3 sequences, about 14% of them singletons. The specimen was blood, either unsorted or a sorted T cell fraction (not recorded which). These receptors originate from a male donor with ankylosing spondylitis or in good health (not recorded which).

The rearrangement links TRBV7-2 to TRBJ1-1; D is undetermined. V was shortened by 2 bases and J by 7 bases, with 8 bases between the two germline ends. The V gene's germline CDR1 is SGHTA and CDR2 FQGNSA. CDR3 length: 12 amino acids. DNA for the CDR3: TGTGCCAGCAGCTTAATTAACCGTGAAGCTTTCTTT. Its translation is CASSLINREAFF.

This clonotype has at least ten counts. The V gene is TRBV12-3 or TRBV12-4, the J gene TRBJ1-5; no clear D gene. Trimming pared 5 bases from V and 2 bases from J, leaving 10 bases between. The CDR3 consists of 14 residues. For the CDR3, the DNA is TGTGCCAGCAGTGGCGGTTCTGGCAATCAGCCCCAGCATTTT. Encoded protein: CASSGGSGNQPQHF.

This clonotype was seen repeatedly, ten times or more. The chain carries TRBV3-1 and TRBJ1-6; D call uncertain. The CDR3 has 12 amino acids. Trimming shortened V by 1 base and J by 10 bases, and 5 bases separated the two germline ends. CDR1 and CDR2 (germline): LGHDT, YNNKEL (reference sequence). CDR3 DNA sequence: TGTGCCAGCAGCCAAGTGGACTCACCCCTCCACTTT. It is translated as CASSQVDSPLHF.

The rearrangement joins TRBV25-1 to TRBJ2-5; D unclear. V was shortened by 2 bases and J by 4 bases, with 8 bases between the two germline ends. CDR3 length equals 13 residues. The germline V gene has CDR1 MGHDK and CDR2 SYGVNS. CDR3 coding DNA: TGTGCCAGCAGTGAAGTGGGTATAGAGACCCAGTACTTC. This encodes CASSEVGIETQYF. Based on the CDR3 plus reference TRBV25-1 and TRBJ2-5, the full variable domain is EADIYQTPRYLVIGTGKKITLECSQTMGHDKMYWYQQDPGMELHLIHYSYGVNSTEKGDLSSESTVSRIRTEHFPLTLESARPSHTSQYLCASSEVGIETQYFGPGTRLLVL.

This clonotype has a handful of counts. The genes are TRBV6-4 and TRBJ2-2, with D unresolved. From germline, CDR1 is MRHNA and CDR2 SNTAGT. V lost 6 bases and J 3 bases, leaving 8 bases between the germline ends. The CDR3 consists of 13 residues. The CDR3 bases are TGTGCCAGCAGCGGGCTAGACACCGGGGAGCTGTTTTTT. It encodes CASSGLDTGELFF.

The chain employs TRBV5-6 and TRBJ2-3; D is undetermined. With 2 bases removed from V and 6 bases from J, the gap between germline ends came to 4 bases. CDR3 size: 11 residues. The germline CDR1 and CDR2 sequences are SGHDT and YYEEEE. The CDR3 DNA reads as TGTGCCAGCAGCTTTGACGATACGCAGTATTTT. It translates to CASSFDDTQYF.

As concerns this clonotype: Germline and junction disagree at one end, which may indicate a read error. J is TRBJ1-2 and V is TRBV20-1; 7 bases are shared with TRBD1. The CDR3 totals 15 residues. Looked up from germline, CDR1 is DFQATT and CDR2 is SNEGSKA (reference sequence). Here the CDR3 reads CCARDLTGTNYGYTF. The DNA of the CDR3 is TGCTGTGCTAGAGATTTGACAGGGACAAACTATGGCTACACCTTC.

The rearrangement joins TRBV4-2 to TRBJ1-1; 8 bases line up with TRBD1. Germline CDR1 reads LGHNA; CDR2 reads YNFKEQ. V was pared by 6 bases and J by 4 bases, with 4 bases of the junction left unmatched. The CDR3 runs to 13 residues. As DNA, the CDR3 is TGTGCCAGCAGACCCGGACAGGGCACTGAAGCTTTCTTT. Translating it yields CASRPGQGTEAFF.